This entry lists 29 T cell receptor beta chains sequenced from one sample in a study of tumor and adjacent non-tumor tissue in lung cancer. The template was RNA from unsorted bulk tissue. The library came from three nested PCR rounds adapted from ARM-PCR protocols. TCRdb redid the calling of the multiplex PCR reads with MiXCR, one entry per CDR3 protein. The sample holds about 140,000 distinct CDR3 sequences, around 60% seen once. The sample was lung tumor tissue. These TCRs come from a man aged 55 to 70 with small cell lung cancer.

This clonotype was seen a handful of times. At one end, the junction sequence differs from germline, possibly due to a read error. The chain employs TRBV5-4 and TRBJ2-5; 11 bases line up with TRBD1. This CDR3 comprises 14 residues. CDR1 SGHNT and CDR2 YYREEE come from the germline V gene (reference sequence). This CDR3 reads CASSLDRGRETQYF. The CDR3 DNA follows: TGTGCCAGCAGTTTGGACAGGGGGCGTGAGACCCAGTACTTC.

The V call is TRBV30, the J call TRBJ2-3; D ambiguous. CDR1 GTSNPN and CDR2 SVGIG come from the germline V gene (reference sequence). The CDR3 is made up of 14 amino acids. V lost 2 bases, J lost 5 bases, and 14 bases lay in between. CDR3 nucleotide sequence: TGTGCCTGGAGTATCACCCGAGAGATAGATACGCAGTATTTT. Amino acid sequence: CAWSITREIDTQYF.

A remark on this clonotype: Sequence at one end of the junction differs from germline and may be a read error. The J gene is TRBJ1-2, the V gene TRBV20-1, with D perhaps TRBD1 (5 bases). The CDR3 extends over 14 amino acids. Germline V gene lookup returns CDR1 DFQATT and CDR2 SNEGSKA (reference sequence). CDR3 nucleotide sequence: TGCAGAGCTAGAGTGGTGGACAAAATCTATGGCTACACCTTC. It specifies CRARVVDKIYGYTF.

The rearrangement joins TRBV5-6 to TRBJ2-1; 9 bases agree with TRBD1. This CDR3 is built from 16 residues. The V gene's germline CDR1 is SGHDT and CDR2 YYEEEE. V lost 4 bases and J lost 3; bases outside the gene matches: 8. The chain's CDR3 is CASSADRGEIYNEQFF. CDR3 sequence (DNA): TGTGCCAGCAGCGCCGACAGGGGGGAAATCTACAATGAGCAGTTCTTC.

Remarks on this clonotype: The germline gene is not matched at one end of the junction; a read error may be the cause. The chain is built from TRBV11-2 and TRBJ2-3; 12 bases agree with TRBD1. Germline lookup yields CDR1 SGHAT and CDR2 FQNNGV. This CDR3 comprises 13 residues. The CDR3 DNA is TGTGCCAGGAGTGGGACAGGGGGCGATACACAGTATTTT. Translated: CARSGTGGDTQYF.

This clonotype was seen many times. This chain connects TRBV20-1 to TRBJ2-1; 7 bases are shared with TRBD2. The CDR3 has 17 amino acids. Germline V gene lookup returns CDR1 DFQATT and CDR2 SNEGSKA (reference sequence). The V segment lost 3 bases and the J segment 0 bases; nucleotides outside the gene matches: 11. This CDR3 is CSARGSLAGLSYNEQFF. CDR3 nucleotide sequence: TGCAGTGCTAGGGGATCTTTAGCGGGCCTCTCCTACAATGAGCAGTTCTTC.

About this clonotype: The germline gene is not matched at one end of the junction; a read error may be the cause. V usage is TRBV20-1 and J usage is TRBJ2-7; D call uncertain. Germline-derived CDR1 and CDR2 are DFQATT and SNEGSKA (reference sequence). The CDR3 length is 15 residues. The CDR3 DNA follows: TGCAGTGCTAGAGCCCCCGTGCTCTCCTCCTACGATCAGTACTTC. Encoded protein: CSARAPVLSSYDQYF.

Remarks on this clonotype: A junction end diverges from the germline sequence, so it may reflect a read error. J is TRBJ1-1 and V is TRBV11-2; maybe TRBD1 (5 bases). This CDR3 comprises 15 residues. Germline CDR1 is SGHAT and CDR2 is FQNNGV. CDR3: CASSTRRGMNTEPFF. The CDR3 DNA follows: TGTGCCAGCAGCACCAGACGGGGCATGAACACTGAACCTTTCTTT.

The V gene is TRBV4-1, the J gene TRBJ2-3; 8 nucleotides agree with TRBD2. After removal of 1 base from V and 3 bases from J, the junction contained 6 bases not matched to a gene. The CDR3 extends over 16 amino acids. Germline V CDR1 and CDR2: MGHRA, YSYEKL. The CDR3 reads CASSQVGRARTDTQYF. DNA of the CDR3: TGCGCCAGCAGCCAAGTCGGGAGGGCCCGGACAGATACGCAGTATTTT.

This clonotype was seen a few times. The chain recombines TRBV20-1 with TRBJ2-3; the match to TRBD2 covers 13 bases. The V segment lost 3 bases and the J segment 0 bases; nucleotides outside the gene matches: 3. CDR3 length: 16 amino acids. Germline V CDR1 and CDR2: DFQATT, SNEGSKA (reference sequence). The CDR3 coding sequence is TGCAGTGCTAGGGGACTAGCGGGGACTAGCACAGATACGCAGTATTTT. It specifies CSARGLAGTSTDTQYF.

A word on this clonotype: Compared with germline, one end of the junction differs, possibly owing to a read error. The chain's CDR3 is CASSPGTPYAGELFF. In DNA, the CDR3 is TGTGCCAGCAGTCCCGGGACACCCTACGCCGGAGAGCTGTTTTTT. The chain recombines TRBV7-9 with TRBJ2-2, with D tentatively TRBD1 (6 bases). The CDR3 has 15 amino acids. Germline V lookup: CDR1 SEHNR, CDR2 FQNEAQ (reference sequence).

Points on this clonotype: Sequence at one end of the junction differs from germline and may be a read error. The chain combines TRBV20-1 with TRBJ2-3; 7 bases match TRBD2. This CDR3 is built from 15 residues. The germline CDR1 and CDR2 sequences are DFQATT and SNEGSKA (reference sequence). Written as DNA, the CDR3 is TGCAGTGCTAGACGAAGCGGGACCAGCACCGATACGCAGTATTTT. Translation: CSARRSGTSTDTQYF.

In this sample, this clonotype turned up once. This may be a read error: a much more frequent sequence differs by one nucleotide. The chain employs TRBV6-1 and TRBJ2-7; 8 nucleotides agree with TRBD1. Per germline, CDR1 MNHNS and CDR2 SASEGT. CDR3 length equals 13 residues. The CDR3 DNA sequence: TGTGCCAGCAGTGGGTTTGGACAGGGCGAGCACTACTTC. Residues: CASSGFGQGEHYF.

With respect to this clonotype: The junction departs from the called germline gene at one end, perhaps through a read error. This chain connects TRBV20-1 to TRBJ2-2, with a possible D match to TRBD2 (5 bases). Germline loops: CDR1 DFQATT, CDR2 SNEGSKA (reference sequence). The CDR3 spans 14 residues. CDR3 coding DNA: TGCAGTGCCTATCTGGGTCAGAACACCGGGGAGTTGTATTTT. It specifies CSAYLGQNTGELYF.

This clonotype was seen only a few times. CDR3 region: CSARRQGIDTQYF. The CDR3 DNA sequence: TGCAGTGCTAGACGCCAGGGGATAGATACGCAGTATTTT. The V and J genes are TRBV20-1 and TRBJ2-3, with D tentatively TRBD1 (6 bases). From germline, CDR1 is DFQATT and CDR2 SNEGSKA (reference sequence). This CDR3 spans 13 amino acids. V gave up 2 bases and J gave up 5 bases, with 11 bases separating them.

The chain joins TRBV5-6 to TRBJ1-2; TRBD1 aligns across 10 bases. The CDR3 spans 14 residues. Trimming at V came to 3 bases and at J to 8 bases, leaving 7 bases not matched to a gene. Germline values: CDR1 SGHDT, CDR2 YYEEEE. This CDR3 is CASSYRQGAGGYTF. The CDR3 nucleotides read TGTGCCAGCAGCTATCGACAGGGGGCAGGCGGCTACACCTTC. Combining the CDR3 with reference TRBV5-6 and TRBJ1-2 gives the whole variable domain DAGVTQSPTHLIKTRGQQVTLRCSPKSGHDTVSWYQQALGQGPQFIFQYYEEEERQRGNFPDRFSGHQFPNYSSELNVNALLLGDSALYLCASSYRQGAGGYTFGSGTRLTVV.

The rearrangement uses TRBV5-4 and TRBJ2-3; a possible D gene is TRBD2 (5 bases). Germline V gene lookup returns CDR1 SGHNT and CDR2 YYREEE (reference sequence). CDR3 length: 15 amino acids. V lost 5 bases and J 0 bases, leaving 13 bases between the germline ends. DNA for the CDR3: TGTGCCAGCAGGACTGCTGGCGGGAGCACAGATACGCAGTATTTT. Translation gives CASRTAGGSTDTQYF.

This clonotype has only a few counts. The CDR3 sequence: CASSQADRGRRTEAFF. The CDR3 bases are TGTGCCAGCAGCCAGGCTGACAGGGGGCGACGAACTGAAGCTTTCTTT. The rearrangement uses TRBV14 and TRBJ1-1; 10 bases line up with TRBD1. The germline V gene encodes CDR1 SGHDN and CDR2 FVKESK. V shed 3 bases and J 5 bases; nucleotides not matched to a gene: 9. CDR3 length: 16 residues.

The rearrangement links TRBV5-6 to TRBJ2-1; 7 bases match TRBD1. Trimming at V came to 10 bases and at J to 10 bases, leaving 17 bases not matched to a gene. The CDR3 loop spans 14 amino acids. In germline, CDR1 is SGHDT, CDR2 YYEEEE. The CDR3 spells CAGSLGRGGAEQFF. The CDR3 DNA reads TGTGCCGGTAGCTTGGGGAGAGGGGGCGCGGAGCAGTTCTTC.

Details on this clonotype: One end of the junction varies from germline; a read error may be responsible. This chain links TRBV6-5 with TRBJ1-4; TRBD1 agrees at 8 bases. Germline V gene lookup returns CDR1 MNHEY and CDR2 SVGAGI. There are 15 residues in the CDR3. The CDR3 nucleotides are TGTGCCAGCAGTTACAGGACAGGGTTTAATGTAAAACTGTTTTTT. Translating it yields CASSYRTGFNVKLFF.

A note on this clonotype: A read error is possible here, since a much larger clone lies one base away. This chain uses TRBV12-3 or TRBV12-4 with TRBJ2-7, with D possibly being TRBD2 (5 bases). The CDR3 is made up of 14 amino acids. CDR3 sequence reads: CASRILGRGHERYF. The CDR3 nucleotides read TGTGCCAGCAGAATCCTAGGGAGAGGCCACGAGCGGTACTTC.

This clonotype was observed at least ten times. This CDR3 is CSARWQLQETQYF. CDR3 coding DNA: TGCAGTGCTAGGTGGCAGCTTCAAGAGACCCAGTACTTC. V is TRBV20-1 and J is TRBJ2-5; D ambiguous. Germline V lookup: CDR1 DFQATT, CDR2 SNEGSKA (reference sequence). CDR3 size: 13 residues. V was clipped by 3 bases and J by 2 bases, with 10 bases between them.

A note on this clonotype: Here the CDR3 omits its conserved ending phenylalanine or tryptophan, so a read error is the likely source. CDR3 region: CASSYDQVYETQYL. The DNA for the CDR3 is TGTGCCAGCAGTTACGATCAGGTGTACGAGACCCAGTACTTA. This chain connects TRBV6-5 to TRBJ2-5; no clear D gene. There are 14 residues in the CDR3. Trimming took off 2 bases at V and 5 bases at J, with 12 bases between the two ends. Germline assignment: CDR1 MNHEY and CDR2 SVGAGI.

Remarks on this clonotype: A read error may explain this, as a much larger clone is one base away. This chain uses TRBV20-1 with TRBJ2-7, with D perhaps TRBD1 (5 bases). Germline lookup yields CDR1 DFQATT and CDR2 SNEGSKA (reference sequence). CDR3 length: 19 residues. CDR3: CSANPILGNSRGVFYVQYF. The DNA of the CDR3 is TGCAGTGCTAACCCCATCTTAGGAAATTCAAGGGGTGTTTTCTACGTGCAGTACTTC.

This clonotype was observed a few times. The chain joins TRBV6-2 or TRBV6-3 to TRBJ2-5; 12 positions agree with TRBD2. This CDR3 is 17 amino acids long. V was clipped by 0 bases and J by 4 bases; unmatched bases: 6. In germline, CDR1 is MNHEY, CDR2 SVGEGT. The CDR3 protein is CASSYSLLAGGGETQYF. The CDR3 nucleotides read TGTGCCAGCAGTTACTCGCTACTAGCGGGAGGAGGAGAGACCCAGTACTTC.

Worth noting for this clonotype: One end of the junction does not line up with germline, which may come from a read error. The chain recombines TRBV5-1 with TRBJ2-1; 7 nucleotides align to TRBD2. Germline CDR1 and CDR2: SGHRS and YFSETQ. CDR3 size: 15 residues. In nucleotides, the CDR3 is TGCGCCGGCAGCTGGGAGGGAGGACTAGTAAATGAGCAGTTCTTC. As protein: CAGSWEGGLVNEQFF.

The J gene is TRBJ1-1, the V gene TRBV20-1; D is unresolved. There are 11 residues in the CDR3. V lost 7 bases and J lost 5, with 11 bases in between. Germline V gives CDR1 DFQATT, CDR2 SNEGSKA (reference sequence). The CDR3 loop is CSVTPSTEAFF. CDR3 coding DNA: TGCAGTGTCACCCCCAGTACTGAAGCTTTCTTT.

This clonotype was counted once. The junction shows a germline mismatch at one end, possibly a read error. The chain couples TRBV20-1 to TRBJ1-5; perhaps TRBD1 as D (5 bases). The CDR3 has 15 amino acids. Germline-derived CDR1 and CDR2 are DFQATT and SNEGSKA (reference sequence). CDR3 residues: CGARDPQVSNQPQHF. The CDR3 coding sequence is TGCGGTGCTAGAGATCCACAGGTTAGCAATCAGCCCCAGCATTTT.

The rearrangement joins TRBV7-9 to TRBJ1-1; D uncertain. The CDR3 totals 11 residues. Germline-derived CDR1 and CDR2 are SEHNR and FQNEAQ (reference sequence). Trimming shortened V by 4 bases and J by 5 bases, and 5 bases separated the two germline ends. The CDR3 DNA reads TGTGCCAGCAGCTCGGCGACTGAAGCTTTCTTT. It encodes CASSSATEAFF.